What follows are 19 T cell receptor beta chains derived from one specimen sequenced in a study of CD8 T cell repertoires and HIV-1 epitope variants. Data came from immunoSEQ multiplex PCR; TCRdb stores just in-frame clones and leaves some out. The repertoire includes approximately 5,000 clones, roughly 62% of them detected once, and 41% sits in the top ten. These receptors have no known antigen. The sequencing sample was made of cultured CD8+ T cells derived from PBMCs. The receptors were gathered from a male donor with HIV.

There are a few counts of this clone. The V and J genes are TRBV27 and TRBJ1-1; no clear D gene. There are 15 residues in the CDR3. The germline V gene encodes CDR1 MNHEY and CDR2 SMNVEV (reference sequence). V gave up 6 bases and J gave up 4 bases, with 18 bases separating them. CDR3 in amino acids: CASREPSGSITEAFF. The CDR3 DNA reads TGTGCCAGCAGGGAACCGTCGGGATCGATCACTGAAGCTTTCTTT.

The chain carries TRBV14 and TRBJ2-7; D is uncertain. With 1 base removed from V and 2 bases from J, the gap between germline ends came to 9 bases. Germline CDR1 reads SGHDN; CDR2 reads FVKESK. This CDR3 has 14 amino acids. The CDR3 reads CASSQGPIPYEQYF. In DNA form, the CDR3 reads TGTGCCAGCAGCCAAGGTCCCATTCCCTACGAGCAGTACTTC.

V and J are TRBV12-2 and TRBJ1-6. TRBV12-2 constitutes a pseudogene. The CDR3 consists of 15 residues. CDR3 nucleotide sequence: TGTGCAAGTCGCTTAGTAGCCTCGGGGGGGCCACCCCTCCACTTT. Residues: CASRLVASGGPPLHF.

This clone has more than one count but fewer than ten. The V call is TRBV5-6, the J call TRBJ2-2; D remains unclear. Deletions cut 4 bases from V and 1 base from J, with 8 bases between. CDR1 is SGHDT and CDR2 is YYEEEE in the germline V gene. The CDR3 sequence is 14 residues long. The CDR3 reads CASSPEMNTGELFF. In DNA, the CDR3 is TGTGCCAGCAGCCCGGAGATGAACACCGGGGAGCTGTTTTTT.

As for this clone: The junction shows a germline mismatch at one end, possibly a read error. The V call is TRBV11-2, the J call TRBJ1-2, with 8 bases matching TRBD1. The germline CDR1 and CDR2 sequences are SGHAT and FQNNGV. The CDR3 runs to 11 residues. For the CDR3, the DNA is TGTGCCTCGAGGGACAGGACATTGGCGGTCTTC. This sequence encodes CASRDRTLAVF. Full variable domain (remainder filled in from reference TRBV11-2 and TRBJ1-2): EAGVAQSPRYKIIEKRQSVAFWCNPISGHATLYWYQQILGQGPKLLIQFQNNGVVDDSQLPKDRFSAERLKGVDSTLKIQPAKLEDSAVYLCASRDRTLAVFGSGTRLTVV.

CDR3 loop: CASRSRLAGGSETQYF. Written as DNA, the CDR3 is TGTGCCAGCAGATCCCGTTTAGCGGGGGGGTCAGAGACCCAGTACTTC. The gene calls are TRBV2 and TRBJ2-5; 11 bases line up with TRBD2. Looked up from germline, CDR1 is SNHLY and CDR2 is FYNNEI. The CDR3 is 16 amino acids. V lost 6 bases to trimming and J lost 4 bases; unmatched junction nucleotides: 10.

The chain employs TRBV29-1 and TRBJ1-3; D not resolved. V lost 6 bases and J lost 4, with 7 bases in between. CDR3 length: 11 amino acids. Germline V gene data show CDR1 as SQVTM and CDR2 as ANQGSEA. The CDR3 sequence: CSVEQGNTIYF. The CDR3 bases are TGCAGCGTCGAACAGGGAAACACCATATATTTT.

This clone occurred a few times. The chain couples TRBV6-5 to TRBJ1-2; D possibly corresponds to TRBD1 (6 bases). Germline values: CDR1 MNHEY, CDR2 SVGAGI. This CDR3 contains 13 residues. V gave up 3 bases and J gave up 6 bases, with 11 bases separating them. The CDR3 loop reads CASSYLGADGYTF. The CDR3 DNA sequence: TGTGCCAGCAGTTATTTGGGGGCCGATGGCTACACCTTC.

The rearrangement joins TRBV28 to TRBJ1-1; D is undetermined. The germline V and J ends were trimmed by 1 base and 2 bases, with 11 bases remaining between them. The CDR3 contains 15 residues. Per germline, CDR1 MDHEN and CDR2 SYDVKM. The CDR3 region is CASSLLSGTNTEAFF. In DNA form, the CDR3 reads TGTGCCAGCAGTTTATTGTCAGGAACTAACACTGAAGCTTTCTTT.

Notes on this clone: The junction departs from germline at one end; a sequencing error may be responsible. The chain uses TRBV5-4 and TRBJ1-2; 10 bases line up with TRBD1. This CDR3 has 14 residues. CDR1 and CDR2 from the germline V gene are SGHNT and YYREEE (reference sequence). CDR3: CASSDPGTGVLGAF. The CDR3 DNA sequence: TGTGCCAGCAGCGATCCCGGGACAGGGGTCCTCGGTGCCTTC.

The CDR3 coding sequence is TGTGCCAGCAGCAGTCGACAGGGGAACACCGGGGAGCTGTTTTTT. Translation: CASSSRQGNTGELFF. The chain links TRBV5-6 to TRBJ2-2, with 7 bases identical to TRBD1. Germline-derived CDR1 and CDR2 are SGHDT and YYEEEE. This CDR3 has 15 amino acids. The V segment lost 4 bases and the J segment 1 base; nucleotides outside the gene matches: 4.

The CDR3 DNA follows: TGTGCCAGCAGTGAGGCGGGAGCCCCAGATACGCAGTATTTT. Translation: CASSEAGAPDTQYF. The rearrangement joins TRBV2 to TRBJ2-3; 7 bases map to TRBD2. The CDR3 contains 14 residues. Germline V gene data show CDR1 as SNHLY and CDR2 as FYNNEI. J was trimmed by 4 bases and V by 3 bases; bases with no gene match: 4.

The chain couples TRBV14 to TRBJ2-7; D uncertain. The CDR3 is 14 amino acids. Deletions cut 0 bases from V and 0 bases from J, with 6 bases between. Germline V lookup: CDR1 SGHDN, CDR2 FVKESK. CDR3 DNA: TGTGCCAGCAGCCAAGATTACGGCTCCTACGAGCAGTACTTC. Amino acids: CASSQDYGSYEQYF.

The rearrangement joins TRBV5-4 to TRBJ2-7, with 9 bases aligning to TRBD1. From germline, CDR1 is SGHNT and CDR2 YYREEE (reference sequence). The CDR3 runs to 13 residues. V lost 4 bases and J lost 2; bases outside the gene matches: 1. The CDR3: CASSRDRAYEQYF. DNA for the CDR3: TGTGCCAGCAGCCGGGACAGGGCCTACGAGCAGTACTTC.

This clone appeared once. The rearrangement uses TRBV6-1 and TRBJ2-1, with a tentative D call TRBD2 (6 bases). The CDR3 extends over 11 amino acids. In germline, CDR1 is MNHNS, CDR2 SASEGT. The ends were cut back, 3 bases at V and 9 bases at J, with 6 bases in the middle. CDR3 amino acids: CASSEGGEQFF. In DNA, the CDR3 is TGTGCCAGCAGTGAGGGGGGTGAGCAGTTCTTC.

J is TRBJ1-1 and V is TRBV28, with TRBD1 identical over 7 bases. The CDR3 spans 15 residues. Germline CDR1 is MDHEN and CDR2 is SYDVKM. V trimming: 3 bases; J trimming: 1 base; junction bases outside the gene matches: 5. CDR3 DNA: TGTGCCAGCAGTTTCGACAGGGTCTGGAACACTGAAGCTTTCTTT. It codes for CASSFDRVWNTEAFF.

In its sample, this clone was seen a few times. CDR3: CASRPNSGYNEQFF. The CDR3 DNA is TGTGCCAGCAGGCCCAATAGTGGGTACAATGAGCAGTTCTTC. The rearrangement links TRBV7-9 to TRBJ2-1; the D is unclear. V was shortened by 6 bases and J by 4 bases, with 13 bases between the two germline ends. Germline V lookup: CDR1 SEHNR, CDR2 FQNEAQ (reference sequence). The CDR3 loop spans 14 amino acids.

This clone has more than one count but fewer than ten. The chain combines TRBV5-4 with TRBJ2-2; D not certain. V was cut by 2 bases and J by 8 bases, with 10 bases left in between. CDR1 and CDR2 (germline): SGHNT, YYREEE (reference sequence). This CDR3 spans 13 amino acids. The CDR3 region is CASSFKGRGELFF. The CDR3 DNA follows: TGTGCCAGCAGCTTTAAAGGCAGGGGGGAGCTGTTTTTT.

The chain uses TRBV15 and TRBJ2-1, with 8 positions matching TRBD2. Per germline, CDR1 LNHNV and CDR2 YYDKDF (reference sequence). This CDR3 comprises 15 residues. V lost 0 bases to trimming and J lost 7 bases; unmatched junction nucleotides: 5. CDR3 region: CATSREAGGWNEQFF. CDR3 nucleotide sequence: TGTGCCACCAGCAGAGAGGCGGGAGGATGGAATGAGCAGTTCTTC.